A selection of T cell receptor beta chains follows, all from one sample in a study of identical twins. TCRdb passed the 5' RACE reads through MiXCR, listing each CDR3 protein once. The sample consists of fewer than 900,000 distinct CDR3 sequences, 15% to 20% of them appearing once. The data were also submitted as part of a second study, on T cells expressing NK-cell markers.

Sample: PBMCs. Source of these receptors: a woman under 30 in good health. Each CDR3 is given with its conserved first and last residue. D genes are given only for firm matches. Rows may omit the clone size; those that give it use once, few, many or a size class.

TRBV10-2,TRBJ1-1,TRBD1,17,few,TGCGCCAGCAGCGAAGGGGACAGGGTTCGTAGCAACACTGAAGCTTTCTTT,CASSEGDRVRSNTEAFF
TRBV12-3/TRBV12-4,TRBJ2-7,-,14,-,TGTGCCAGCAGTTTATCTATTAGCGACTACGAGCAGTACTTC,CASSLSISDYEQYF
TRBV21-1,TRBJ2-1,-,16,-,TGTGCCAGCAGGCCGGCCGGGACTAGCGGGGGCGGGGAGCAGTTCTTC,CASRPAGTSGGGEQFF
TRBV12-3/TRBV12-4,TRBJ2-1,TRBD2,14,-,TGTGCCAGCACCAAAGCGGGGGGCGACAATGAGCAGTTCTTC,CASTKAGGDNEQFF
TRBV7-9,TRBJ1-1,-,14,many,TGTGCCAGCAGCTTAAGGGCGCCGGGTACTGAAGCTTTCTTT,CASSLRAPGTEAFF
TRBV29-1,TRBJ1-1,-,13,-,TGCAGCGTTGAGAGCTACAGCAACACTGAAGCTTTCTTT,CSVESYSNTEAFF
TRBV20-1,TRBJ2-1,-,11,few,TGCAGTGTTGTGCGGGTCCATGAGCAGTTCTTC,CSVVRVHEQFF
TRBV10-3,TRBJ1-5,TRBD1,17,few,TGTGCCATCAGTGAGTCGGGGGACAGGGGATTAAGGCAGCCCCAGCATTTT,CAISESGDRGLRQPQHF
TRBV12-3/TRBV12-4,TRBJ2-3,-,15,-,TGTGCCAGCAGTTTGGCGGCCACTAGCACAGATACGCAGTATTTT,CASSLAATSTDTQYF
TRBV11-3,TRBJ1-1,-,14,-,TGTGCCAGCAGCAACGGGTATATGAACACTGAAGCTTTCTTT,CASSNGYMNTEAFF
TRBV12-3/TRBV12-4,TRBJ1-2,TRBD1,15,-,TGTGCCAGCAGTCCCTGGGACAGGGAAGGCCACGGCTACACCTTC,CASSPWDREGHGYTF
TRBV6-5,TRBJ1-1,-,15,many,TGTGCCAGCAGTTACTCGGCTCTCCTCCCCACTGAAGCTTTCTTT,CASSYSALLPTEAFF
TRBV24-1,TRBJ2-3,-,13,-,TGTGCCACCAGTGACGGGGGGCCAGATACGCAGTATTTT,CATSDGGPDTQYF
TRBV20-1,TRBJ2-1,-,13,-,TGCAGTGCTAACCTCAGGGTTCTTGGAGAGCAGTTCTTC,CSANLRVLGEQFF
TRBV12-3/TRBV12-4,TRBJ2-1,TRBD2,14,few,TGTGCCAGCAGCCAGACTAGCGTAGGGAATGAGCAGTTCTTC,CASSQTSVGNEQFF
TRBV14,TRBJ2-7,-,14,-,TGTGCCAGCAGCCCCCCGGGGAGCGGCAACGAGCAGTACTTC,CASSPPGSGNEQYF
TRBV5-1,TRBJ2-1,-,14,few,TGCGCCAGCAGCTGGGGGACGGCCCAAAATGAGCAGTTCTTC,CASSWGTAQNEQFF
TRBV5-1,TRBJ1-4,-,15,once,TGCGCCAGCAGCCTACTGGGGGGTGAAAATGAAAAACTGTTTTTT,CASSLLGGENEKLFF
TRBV5-1,TRBJ1-6,-,14,few,TGCGCCAGCAGCTTGGCCGCGGATAATTCACCCCTCCACTTT,CASSLAADNSPLHF
TRBV7-2,TRBJ2-1,-,15,-,TGTGCCAGCAGCTTAGCGGGAATGGGTTACAATGAGCAGTTCTTC,CASSLAGMGYNEQFF
TRBV15,TRBJ1-5,-,15,-,TGTGCCACCAGCAGAGCCGGGGGGGGATCGCAGCCCCAGCATTTT,CATSRAGGGSQPQHF
TRBV29-1,TRBJ2-7,TRBD1,14,few,TGCAGCGTTGATAGCGGGACAGGGGGCAACGAGCAGTACTTC,CSVDSGTGGNEQYF
TRBV6-1,TRBJ2-3,TRBD2,15,-,TGTGCCAGCAGTGCGTATAGCGGGGGGGGGAATACGCAGTATTTT,CASSAYSGGGNTQYF
TRBV12-3/TRBV12-4,TRBJ2-1,-,13,few,TGTGCCAGCAGTTTTTCTGGGGGCAATGAGCAGTTCTTC,CASSFSGGNEQFF
TRBV12-3/TRBV12-4,TRBJ2-1,-,19,few,TGTGCCAGCAGGGCCTCTGACTCCAGTTTAGCTAGCTCCTACAATGAGCAGTTCTTC,CASRASDSSLASSYNEQFF
TRBV20-1,TRBJ2-3,-,12,-,TGCAGTGCTAGAGATCAGGGGAACCGCGGGTATTTT,CSARDQGNRGYF
TRBV4-2,TRBJ1-2,-,15,-,TGTGCCAGCAGCCAAGATCTGACCCAGGGCTATGGCTACACCTTC,CASSQDLTQGYGYTF
TRBV6-5,TRBJ2-3,-,14,few,TGTGCCAGCAGTTTCTACGAAGGCACAGATACGCAGTATTTT,CASSFYEGTDTQYF
TRBV10-3,TRBJ1-2,-,14,many,TGTGCCACCACCATAAAGGGACGGACCTATGGCTACACCTTC,CATTIKGRTYGYTF
TRBV5-4,TRBJ2-3,-,16,-,TGTGCCAGCAGCTTGGCCGGGCGGGATACCCTAGATACGCAGTATTTT,CASSLAGRDTLDTQYF
TRBV5-6,TRBJ2-1,-,15,few,TGTGCCAGCAGCTGGGCCGTAGGCCCCTACAATGAGCAGTTCTTC,CASSWAVGPYNEQFF
TRBV6-5,TRBJ2-1,TRBD2,16,few,TGTGCCAGCAGTTGGGCGACTAGCGGGATTGGGAATGAGCAGTTCTTC,CASSWATSGIGNEQFF